This T cell receptor (beta chain) derives from a study of T cell responses to AZD1222 COVID-19 vaccine. Turning to the study itself: Recipients boosted at about 4 weeks or about 12 weeks are pooled. General observations from the study: Dominant CD4 TCR responses targeted spike regions 160-218 and 743-854. The study identified only 6 or 7 AZD1222 recipients as seropositive at baseline. The donors showed a predominance of white British ancestry and of females, with possible underestimation of clonal diversity.

On this clone: Its antigen is unknown.

Here immunoSEQ multiplex PCR was the method, and the copy in TCRdb shows in-frame clones only, minus some. The table has 85,000 to 100,000 clones, approximately 91% seen once. V shed 0 bases and J shed 7 bases, with 13 bases lying between them. The CDR3 is 14 residues long. CDR1 and CDR2 from the germline V gene are SGDLS and YYNGEE. The TCR was taken from an adult in good health. The specimen comprised peripheral blood, sampled on day 0 of AZD1222 vaccination. The chain employs TRBV9 and TRBJ1-2; D unclear. In DNA form, the CDR3 reads TGTGCCAGCAGCGTAGGAAGGGCAGTCGGTGGCTACACCTTC. As protein: CASSVGRAVGGYTF.